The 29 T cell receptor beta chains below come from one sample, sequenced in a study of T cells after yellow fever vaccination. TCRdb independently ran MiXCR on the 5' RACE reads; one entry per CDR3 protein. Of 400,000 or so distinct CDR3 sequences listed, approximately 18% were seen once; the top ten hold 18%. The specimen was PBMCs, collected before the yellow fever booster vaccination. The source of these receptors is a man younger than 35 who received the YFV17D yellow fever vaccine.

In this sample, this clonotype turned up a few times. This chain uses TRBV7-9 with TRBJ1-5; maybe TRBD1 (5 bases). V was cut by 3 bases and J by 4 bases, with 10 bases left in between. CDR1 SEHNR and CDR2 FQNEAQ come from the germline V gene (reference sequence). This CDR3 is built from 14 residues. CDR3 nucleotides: TGTGCCAGCAGCTTGGGGGGTTGGAATCAGCCCCAGCATTTT. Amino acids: CASSLGGWNQPQHF.

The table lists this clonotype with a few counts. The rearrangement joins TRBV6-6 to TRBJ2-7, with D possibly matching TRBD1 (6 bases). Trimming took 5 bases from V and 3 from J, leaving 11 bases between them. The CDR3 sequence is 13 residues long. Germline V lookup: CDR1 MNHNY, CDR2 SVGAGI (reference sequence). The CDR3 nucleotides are TGTGCCAGCAGTCGGACAGAAGGCTACGAGCAGTACTTC. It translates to CASSRTEGYEQYF.

CDR3 sequence: CASSGGLKETQYF. Here the CDR3 DNA reads TGTGCCAGCAGTGGCGGACTTAAAGAGACCCAGTACTTC. The gene calls are TRBV6-5 and TRBJ2-5; D perhaps matches TRBD2 (5 bases). This CDR3 has 13 amino acids. The V gene lost 5 bases and the J gene lost 3 bases, with 10 bases spanning the gap. Germline CDR1 is MNHEY and CDR2 is SVGAGI.

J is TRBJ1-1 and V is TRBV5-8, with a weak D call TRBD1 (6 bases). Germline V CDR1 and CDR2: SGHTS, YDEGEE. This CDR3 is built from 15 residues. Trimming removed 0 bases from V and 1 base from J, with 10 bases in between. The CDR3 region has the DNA TGTGCCAGCAGCTTGGTCGGGACACCGAACACTGAAGCTTTCTTT. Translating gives CASSLVGTPNTEAFF.

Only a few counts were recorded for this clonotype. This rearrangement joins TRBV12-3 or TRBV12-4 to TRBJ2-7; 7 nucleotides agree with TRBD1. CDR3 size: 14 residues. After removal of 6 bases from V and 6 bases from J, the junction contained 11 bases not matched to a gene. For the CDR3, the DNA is TGTGCCAGCAGCAGGACAGGTAGCCTAGCCGAGCAGTACTTC. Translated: CASSRTGSLAEQYF.

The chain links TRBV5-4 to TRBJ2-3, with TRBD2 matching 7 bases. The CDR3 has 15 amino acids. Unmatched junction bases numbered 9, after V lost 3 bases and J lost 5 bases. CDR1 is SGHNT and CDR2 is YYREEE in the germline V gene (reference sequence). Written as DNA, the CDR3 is TGTGCCAGCAGCTCCCGGGGGGAGGGCGGAGATACGCAGTATTTT. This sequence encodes CASSSRGEGGDTQYF.

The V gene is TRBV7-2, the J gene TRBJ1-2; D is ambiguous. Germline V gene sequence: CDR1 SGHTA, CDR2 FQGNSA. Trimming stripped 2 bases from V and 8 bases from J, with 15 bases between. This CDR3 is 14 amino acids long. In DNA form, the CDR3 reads TGTGCCAGCAGCTTATTTGGAGGCCCCGCAGGCTACACCTTC. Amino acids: CASSLFGGPAGYTF.

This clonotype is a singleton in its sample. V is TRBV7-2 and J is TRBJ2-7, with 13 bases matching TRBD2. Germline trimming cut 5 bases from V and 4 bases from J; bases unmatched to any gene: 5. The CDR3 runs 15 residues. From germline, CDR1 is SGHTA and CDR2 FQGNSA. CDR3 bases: TGTGCCAGCAGCGCTACTAGCGGGGGGGTATACGAGCAGTACGTC. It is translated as CASSATSGGVYEQYV.

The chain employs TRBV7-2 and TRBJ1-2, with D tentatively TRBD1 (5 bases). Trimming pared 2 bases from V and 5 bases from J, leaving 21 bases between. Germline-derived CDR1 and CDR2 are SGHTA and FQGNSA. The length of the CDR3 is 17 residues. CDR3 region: CASSLSGSGGSGYGYTF. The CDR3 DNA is TGTGCCAGCAGCTTATCAGGAAGCGGGGGTTCTGGTTATGGCTACACCTTC.

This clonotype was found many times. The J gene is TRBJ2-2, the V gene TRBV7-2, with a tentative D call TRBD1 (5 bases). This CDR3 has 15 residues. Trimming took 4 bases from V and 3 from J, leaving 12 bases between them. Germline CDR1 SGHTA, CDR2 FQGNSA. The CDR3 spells CASSSITGYTGELFF. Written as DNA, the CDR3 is TGTGCCAGCAGCTCAATAACAGGATACACCGGGGAGCTGTTTTTT. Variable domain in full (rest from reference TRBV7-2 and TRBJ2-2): GAGVSQSPSNKVTEKGKDVELRCDPISGHTALYWYRQSLGQGLEFLIYFQGNSAPDKSGLPSDRFSAERTGGSVSTLTIQRTQQEDSAVYLCASSSITGYTGELFFGEGSRLTVL.

Written as DNA, the CDR3 is TGTGCCAGCAGTCCCAGACAGGGGTTCACTGAAGCTTTCTTT. Amino acids: CASSPRQGFTEAFF. This chain uses TRBV6-6 with TRBJ1-1, with 8 bases aligning to TRBD1. The germline gives CDR1 MNHNY, CDR2 SVGAGI (reference sequence). This CDR3 contains 14 residues. J lost 4 bases, V lost 5 bases, and 6 bases had no gene match.

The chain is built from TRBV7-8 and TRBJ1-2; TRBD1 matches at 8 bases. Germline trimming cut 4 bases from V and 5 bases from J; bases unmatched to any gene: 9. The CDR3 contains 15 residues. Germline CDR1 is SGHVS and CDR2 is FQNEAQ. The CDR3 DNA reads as TGTGCCAGCAGCTCCGCCGGGACAGGTCATTATGGCTACACCTTC. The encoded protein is CASSSAGTGHYGYTF.

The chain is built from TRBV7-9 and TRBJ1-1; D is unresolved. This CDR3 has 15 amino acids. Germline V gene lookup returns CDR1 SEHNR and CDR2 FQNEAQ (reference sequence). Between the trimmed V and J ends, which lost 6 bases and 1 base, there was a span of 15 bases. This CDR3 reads CASSILAGGNTEAFF. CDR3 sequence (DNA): TGTGCCAGCAGTATTTTAGCCGGCGGGAACACTGAAGCTTTCTTT.

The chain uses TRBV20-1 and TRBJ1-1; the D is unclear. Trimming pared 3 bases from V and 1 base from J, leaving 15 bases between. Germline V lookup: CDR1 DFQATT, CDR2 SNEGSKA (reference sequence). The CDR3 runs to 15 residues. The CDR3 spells CSARISPLKNTEAFF. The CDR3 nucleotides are TGCAGTGCTAGGATCAGCCCCCTGAAGAACACTGAAGCTTTCTTT.

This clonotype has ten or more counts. This chain's CDR3 is CASSYWPDNEQFF. For the CDR3, the DNA is TGTGCCAGCAGTTACTGGCCGGACAATGAGCAGTTCTTC. The V gene is TRBV6-2 or TRBV6-3, the J gene TRBJ2-1, with D unclear. The CDR3 covers 13 residues. The germline CDR1 and CDR2 sequences are MNHEY and SVGEGT. Trimming took 1 base from V and 5 from J, leaving 6 bases between them.

The CDR3 region is CASSGTVSTDTQYF. CDR3 in DNA: TGTGCCAGCAGTGGGACAGTCAGCACAGATACGCAGTATTTT. The chain couples TRBV5-6 to TRBJ2-3; TRBD1 matches at 7 bases. Germline CDR1 is SGHDT and CDR2 is YYEEEE. Unmatched junction bases numbered 3, after V lost 5 bases and J lost 0 bases. There are 14 residues in the CDR3.

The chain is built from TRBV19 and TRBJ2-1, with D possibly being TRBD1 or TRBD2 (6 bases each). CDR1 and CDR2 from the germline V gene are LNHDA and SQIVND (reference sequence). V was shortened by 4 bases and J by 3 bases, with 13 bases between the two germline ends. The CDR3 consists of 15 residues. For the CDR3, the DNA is TGTGCCAGTAGTAGAGGAGGGGGAGACTACAATGAGCAGTTCTTC. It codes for CASSRGGGDYNEQFF.

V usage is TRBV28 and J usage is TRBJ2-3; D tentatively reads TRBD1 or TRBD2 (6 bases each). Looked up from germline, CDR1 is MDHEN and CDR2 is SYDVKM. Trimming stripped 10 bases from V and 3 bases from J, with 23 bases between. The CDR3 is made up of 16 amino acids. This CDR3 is CATSKGGHRGTDTQYF. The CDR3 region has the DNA TGTGCCACCAGCAAAGGGGGGCACCGCGGAACAGATACGCAGTATTTT.

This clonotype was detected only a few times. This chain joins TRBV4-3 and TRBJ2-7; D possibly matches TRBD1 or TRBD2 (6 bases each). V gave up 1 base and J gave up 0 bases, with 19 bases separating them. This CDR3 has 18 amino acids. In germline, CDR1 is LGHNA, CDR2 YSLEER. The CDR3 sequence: CASSQAGAGTISSYEQYF. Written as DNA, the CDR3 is TGCGCCAGCAGCCAAGCGGGGGCGGGGACCATCAGCTCCTACGAGCAGTACTTC.

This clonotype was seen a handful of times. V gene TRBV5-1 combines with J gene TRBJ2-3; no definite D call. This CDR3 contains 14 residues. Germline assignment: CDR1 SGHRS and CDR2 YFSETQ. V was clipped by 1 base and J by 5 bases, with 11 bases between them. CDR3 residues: CASSLQQLRDTQYF. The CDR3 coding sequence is TGCGCCAGCAGCTTGCAACAGCTAAGAGATACGCAGTATTTT. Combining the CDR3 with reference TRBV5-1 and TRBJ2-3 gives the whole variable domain KAGVTQTPRYLIKTRGQQVTLSCSPISGHRSVSWYQQTPGQGLQFLFEYFSETQRNKGNFPGRFSGRQFSNSRSEMNVSTLELGDSALYLCASSLQQLRDTQYFGPGTRLTVL.

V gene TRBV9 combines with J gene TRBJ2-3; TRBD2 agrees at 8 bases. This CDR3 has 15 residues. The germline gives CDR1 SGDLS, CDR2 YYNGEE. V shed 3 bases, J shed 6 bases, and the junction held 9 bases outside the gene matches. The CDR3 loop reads CASSAGGGGRDTQYF. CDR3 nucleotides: TGTGCCAGCAGCGCCGGCGGCGGGGGGCGGGATACGCAGTATTTT. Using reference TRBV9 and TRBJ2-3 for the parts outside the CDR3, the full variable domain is DSGVTQTPKHLITATGQRVTLRCSPRSGDLSVYWYQQSLDQGLQFLIQYYNGEERAKGNILERFSAQQFPDLHSELNLSSLELGDSALYFCASSAGGGGRDTQYFGPGTRLTVL.

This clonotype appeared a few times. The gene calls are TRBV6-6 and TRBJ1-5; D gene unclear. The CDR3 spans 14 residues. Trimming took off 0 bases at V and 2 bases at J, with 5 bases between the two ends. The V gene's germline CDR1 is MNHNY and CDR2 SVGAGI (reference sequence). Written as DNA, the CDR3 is TGTGCCAGCAGTTACTCGGGCCGCAATCAGCCCCAGCATTTT. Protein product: CASSYSGRNQPQHF.

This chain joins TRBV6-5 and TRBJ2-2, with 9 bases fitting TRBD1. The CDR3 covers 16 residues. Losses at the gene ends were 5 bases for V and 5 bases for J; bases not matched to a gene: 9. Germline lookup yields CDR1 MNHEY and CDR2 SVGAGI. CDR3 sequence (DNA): TGTGCCAGCAGTGAATTGCCGGGACAGGGAACCGGGGAGCTGTTTTTT. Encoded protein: CASSELPGQGTGELFF.

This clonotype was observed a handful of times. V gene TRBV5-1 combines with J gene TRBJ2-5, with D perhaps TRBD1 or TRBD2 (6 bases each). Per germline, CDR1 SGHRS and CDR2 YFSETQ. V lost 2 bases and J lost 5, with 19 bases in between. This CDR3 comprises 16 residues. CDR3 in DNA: TGCGCCAGCAGCTTACCGGGGGCCTCGTCGGGGGAGACCCAGTACTTC. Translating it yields CASSLPGASSGETQYF.

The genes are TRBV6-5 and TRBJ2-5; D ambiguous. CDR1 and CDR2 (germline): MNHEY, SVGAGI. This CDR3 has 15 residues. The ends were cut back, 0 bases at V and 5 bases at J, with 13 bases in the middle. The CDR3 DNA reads TGTGCCAGCAGTTACTCTCGGGCCCGACGGGAGACCCAGTACTTC. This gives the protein CASSYSRARRETQYF.

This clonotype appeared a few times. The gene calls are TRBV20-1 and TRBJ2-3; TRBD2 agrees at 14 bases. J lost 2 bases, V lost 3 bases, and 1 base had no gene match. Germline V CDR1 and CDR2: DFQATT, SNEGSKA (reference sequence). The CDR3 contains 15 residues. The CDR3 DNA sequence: TGCAGTGCTAGGACTAGCGGGGGGGCCACAGATACGCAGTATTTT. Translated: CSARTSGGATDTQYF.

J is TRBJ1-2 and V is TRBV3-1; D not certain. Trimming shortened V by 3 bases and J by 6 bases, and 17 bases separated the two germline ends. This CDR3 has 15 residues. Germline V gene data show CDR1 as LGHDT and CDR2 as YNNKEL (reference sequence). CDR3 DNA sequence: TGTGCCAGCAGCCAGTTTGCGACTTTCATCGATGGCTACACCTTC. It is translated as CASSQFATFIDGYTF.

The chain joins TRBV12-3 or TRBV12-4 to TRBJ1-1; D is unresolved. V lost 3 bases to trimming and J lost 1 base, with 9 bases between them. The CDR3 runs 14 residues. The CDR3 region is CASSFQSSNTEAFF. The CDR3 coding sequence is TGTGCCAGCAGTTTTCAGAGCTCGAACACTGAAGCTTTCTTT.

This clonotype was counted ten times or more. The chain's CDR3 is CASSSTGYSNQPQHF. The CDR3 nucleotides read TGTGCCAGCAGCTCGACAGGGTATAGCAATCAGCCCCAGCATTTT. The rearrangement links TRBV12-3 or TRBV12-4 to TRBJ1-5; 7 bases line up with TRBD1. The V gene end was trimmed by 6 bases and the J gene end by 0 bases; junction bases not matched to a gene: 5. The CDR3 spans 15 residues.